One sample yielded the 5 T cell receptor beta chains listed below, sequenced in a study of regulatory T cells in long-lasting Graves disease. iRepertoire HTBI primers and Arm-PCR of CDR3 regions built TCR beta libraries. TCRdb reprocessed the multiplex PCR reads with MiXCR, giving one entry per CDR3 protein. The sample carries about 560,000 distinct CDR3 sequences, about 16% recorded once. This sample's time point: newly diagnosed GD, antithyroid drugs for less than 3 months. After RNA was extracted from PBMCs, the TCR library was made from it. These data were also filed under a second study, of T cells in Graves' hyperthyroidism and ophthalmopathy.

The material sequenced was peripheral blood mononuclear cells (PBMCs), taken at new diagnosis, from a patient treated with antithyroid drugs. These receptors all stem from a man aged 18 to 29 with Graves disease.

The chain joins TRBV19 to TRBJ2-2; 8 nucleotides align to TRBD1. The CDR3 consists of 15 residues. Germline loops: CDR1 LNHDA, CDR2 SQIVND (reference sequence). The J segment lost 6 bases and the V segment lost 5 bases, leaving 8 bases of the junction unmatched. CDR3 sequence: CASSPRTGTSGELFF. Written as DNA, the CDR3 is TGTGCCAGTAGTCCCCGGACAGGGACCTCCGGGGAGCTGTTTTTT.

This clonotype was counted between two and nine times. This sequence joins TRBV3-1 and TRBJ1-4; 7 bases are a match to TRBD1. CDR1 and CDR2 (germline): LGHDT, YNNKEL (reference sequence). The CDR3 has 15 amino acids. The V gene end was trimmed by 4 bases and the J gene end by 7 bases; junction bases not matched to a gene: 9. The DNA of the CDR3 is TGTGCCAGCAGCCGAATGACAGGGAGGGGTGAAAAACTGTTTTTT. This sequence encodes CASSRMTGRGEKLFF.

This clonotype was seen many times. V and J are TRBV30 and TRBJ1-2; D might be TRBD1 (5 bases). The CDR3 loop spans 17 amino acids. Trimming shortened V by 2 bases and J by 4 bases, and 23 bases separated the two germline ends. Germline CDR1 reads GTSNPN; CDR2 reads SVGIG (reference sequence). CDR3 loop: CAWSPSRGRGRFYGYTF. CDR3 DNA sequence: TGTGCCTGGAGTCCATCGCGGGGAAGGGGACGCTTCTATGGCTACACCTTC.

The chain uses TRBV7-8 and TRBJ1-5; D is ambiguous. The CDR3 has 17 residues. CDR1 is SGHVS and CDR2 is FQNEAQ in the germline V gene. The ends were cut back, 1 base at V and 1 base at J, with 14 bases in the middle. The CDR3 DNA sequence: TGTGCCAGCAGCTTAGAGGCTATTGGAGGGAGCAATCAGCCCCAGCATTTT. Translation: CASSLEAIGGSNQPQHF.

This clonotype was seen at least ten times. The chain employs TRBV18 and TRBJ2-7, with a possible D match to TRBD2 (5 bases). Germline V CDR1 and CDR2: KGHSH, LQKENI. The V gene lost 0 bases and the J gene lost 1 base, with 10 bases spanning the gap. This CDR3 has 15 residues. CDR3 sequence reads: CASSPPQRTSYEQYF. The CDR3, as DNA: TGTGCCAGCTCACCACCTCAGAGGACTTCCTACGAGCAGTACTTC.